Listed here are 27 T cell receptor beta chains from one sample, sequenced in a study of cytomegalovirus exposure and HLA in healthy donors. The primer mix had 60 Vbeta and 13 Jbeta primers. Sequenced by immunoSEQ multiplex PCR; TCRdb stores in-frame clones only, minus some. The sample carries roughly 140,000 clones, about 84% recorded once. The source material was PBMCs. Every receptor here comes from a male donor in good health and CMV-seronegative.

The chain carries TRBV9 and TRBJ2-1, with a weak D call TRBD2 (7 bases). The CDR3 covers 16 residues. V lost 2 bases and J lost 3, with 15 bases in between. Germline CDR1 and CDR2: SGDLS and YYNGEE. The CDR3 is CASSVRGGAVYNEQFF. The CDR3 DNA reads TGTGCCAGCAGCGTTAGGGGGGGGGCGGTCTACAATGAGCAGTTCTTC.

J is TRBJ2-4 and V is TRBV29-1; D may be TRBD1 (6 bases). The germline CDR1 and CDR2 sequences are SQVTM and ANQGSEA. The length of the CDR3 is 14 residues. Trimming cost V 7 bases and J 2 bases, with 15 bases left between them. This chain's CDR3 is CSAGQGFSKNIQYF. DNA of the CDR3: TGCAGCGCGGGCCAGGGGTTCTCCAAAAACATTCAGTACTTC.

This clone was recorded only once. This rearrangement joins TRBV28 to TRBJ2-7, with 8 bases that match TRBD1. This CDR3 contains 18 residues. The V gene end was trimmed by 4 bases and the J gene end by 2 bases; junction bases not matched to a gene: 16. Germline V CDR1 and CDR2: MDHEN, SYDVKM. The CDR3 loop reads CASSSPDRGYHPTYEQYF. The CDR3 DNA reads as TGTGCCAGCAGTTCCCCCGACAGGGGATACCATCCAACCTACGAGCAGTACTTC.

The sample holds one count of this clone. For the CDR3, the DNA is TGCGCCAGCAGCCAAGTGAGCGGAAGATCAGATACGCAGTATTTT. Translated: CASSQVSGRSDTQYF. This chain links TRBV4-1 with TRBJ2-3, with a tentative D call TRBD2 (5 bases). Germline V gene data show CDR1 as MGHRA and CDR2 as YSYEKL. The length of the CDR3 is 15 residues. V lost 1 base and J 4 bases, leaving 12 bases between the germline ends.

The chain is built from TRBV5-6 and TRBJ1-4; TRBD1 is a possible D gene (6 bases). The CDR3 totals 17 residues. Germline loops: CDR1 SGHDT, CDR2 YYEEEE. The V gene lost 4 bases and the J gene lost 8 bases, with 24 bases spanning the gap. The CDR3 spells CASSQASSRGGGEKLFF. In nucleotides, the CDR3 is TGTGCCAGCAGCCAAGCCTCCTCCAGGGGTGGCGGAGAAAAACTGTTTTTT.

This clone was seen only a few times. This chain uses TRBV6-5 with TRBJ1-4, with a possible D match to TRBD1 (6 bases). Germline lookup yields CDR1 MNHEY and CDR2 SVGAGI. The CDR3 consists of 16 residues. Trimming stripped 4 bases from V and 5 bases from J, with 17 bases between. CDR3 sequence: CASSSDDRSINEKLFF. In nucleotides, the CDR3 is TGTGCCAGCAGTTCCGACGACAGGAGTATCAATGAAAAACTGTTTTTT.

The genes are TRBV7-3 and TRBJ2-3, with D maybe TRBD2 (6 bases). Trimming took 1 base from V and 2 from J, leaving 10 bases between them. Per germline, CDR1 SGHTA and CDR2 FQGTGA. This CDR3 has 15 residues. The CDR3 DNA reads as TGTGCCAGCAGCTTAATTGGCGGGAACACAGATACGCAGTATTTT. This sequence encodes CASSLIGGNTDTQYF.

The gene calls are TRBV7-8 and TRBJ2-1; 7 positions match TRBD1. CDR3 length: 15 residues. Germline V gives CDR1 SGHVS, CDR2 FQNEAQ. With 4 bases clipped from V and 4 bases from J, the junction kept 7 bases outside the gene matches. The DNA for the CDR3 is TGTGCCAGCAGCTCATCGTTGGGACAGTACAATGAGCAGTTCTTC. Translating gives CASSSSLGQYNEQFF.

The CDR3 DNA reads TGTGCCAGCAGTGCGGACAGGGAGAGAACAGATACGCAGTATTTT. This codes for CASSADRERTDTQYF. This chain links TRBV6-1 with TRBJ2-3; 8 bases are a match to TRBD1. V lost 4 bases and J lost 3; bases outside the gene matches: 6. From germline, CDR1 is MNHNS and CDR2 SASEGT. This CDR3 has 15 amino acids.

The rearrangement joins TRBV27 to TRBJ2-7, with D perhaps matching TRBD2 (6 bases). The V end lost 3 bases, the J end lost 5 bases, and 11 bases lay between the germline ends. Germline CDR1 MNHEY, CDR2 SMNVEV (reference sequence). This CDR3 contains 13 residues. CDR3 in DNA: TGTGCCAGCAGTTTCCCGGGGGACCACGAGCAGTACTTC. It translates to CASSFPGDHEQYF.

V usage is TRBV6-1 and J usage is TRBJ2-3; 8 bases are shared with TRBD2. CDR3 length: 14 residues. Germline CDR1 is MNHNS and CDR2 is SASEGT. V shed 10 bases and J 1 base; nucleotides not matched to a gene: 7. The CDR3 sequence is CAIERGSGTDTQYF. In nucleotides, the CDR3 is TGTGCCATCGAGCGGGGGAGCGGCACAGATACGCAGTATTTT.

This CDR3 reads CASSMRGQNYEQYF. CDR3 coding DNA: TGTGCCAGTAGTATGAGGGGGCAGAACTACGAGCAGTACTTC. This sequence joins TRBV19 and TRBJ2-7, with 7 positions matching TRBD1. V gave up 3 bases and J gave up 3 bases; unmatched junction bases: 5. This CDR3 comprises 14 residues. Germline V CDR1 and CDR2: LNHDA, SQIVND (reference sequence). Combining the CDR3 with reference TRBV19 and TRBJ2-7 gives the whole variable domain DGGITQSPKYLFRKEGQNVTLSCEQNLNHDAMYWYRQDPGQGLRLIYYSQIVNDFQKGDIAEGYSVSREKKESFPLTVTSAQKNPTAFYLCASSMRGQNYEQYFGPGTRLTVT.

This sequence joins TRBV5-1 and TRBJ2-7; 7 nucleotides align to TRBD1. The CDR3 has 14 residues. CDR1 is SGHRS and CDR2 is YFSETQ in the germline V gene. J lost 5 bases, V lost 3 bases, and 8 bases had no gene match. CDR3 coding DNA: TGCGCCAGCAGCTCTGGACAGGCCGTAAACGAGCAGTACTTC. Protein: CASSSGQAVNEQYF.

The V call is TRBV7-8, the J call TRBJ1-1, with 7 bases matching TRBD1. Germline loops: CDR1 SGHVS, CDR2 FQNEAQ. With 5 bases clipped from V and 1 base from J, the junction kept 4 bases outside the gene matches. The CDR3 covers 14 residues. CDR3 sequence: CASSMGTANTEAFF. CDR3 in DNA: TGTGCCAGCAGCATGGGGACAGCGAACACTGAAGCTTTCTTT.

The V and J genes are TRBV4-1 and TRBJ2-3; 9 bases map to TRBD1. CDR3 length: 16 amino acids. The germline gives CDR1 MGHRA, CDR2 YSYEKL. V lost 7 bases to trimming and J lost 7 bases; unmatched junction nucleotides: 15. The chain's CDR3 is CASTPPPGQGPYTQYF. CDR3 nucleotide sequence: TGCGCCAGCACTCCTCCCCCGGGACAGGGACCCTATACGCAGTATTTT.

V and J are TRBV28 and TRBJ1-1; D gene unclear. Germline assignment: CDR1 MDHEN and CDR2 SYDVKM. V gave up 2 bases and J gave up 0 bases, with 7 bases separating them. The CDR3 runs 14 residues. Written as DNA, the CDR3 is TGTGCCAGCAGTTTAGAGGGAATGAACACTGAAGCTTTCTTT. Protein product: CASSLEGMNTEAFF. Filled out from reference TRBV28 and TRBJ1-1, the complete variable domain reads DVKVTQSSRYLVKRTGEKVFLECVQDMDHENMFWYRQDPGLGLRLIYFSYDVKMKEKGDIPEGYSVSREKKERFSLILESASTNQTSMYLCASSLEGMNTEAFFGQGTRLTVV.

The J gene is TRBJ2-3, the V gene TRBV11-2; maybe TRBD1 (6 bases). The V and J ends lost 3 bases and 2 bases respectively, with 15 bases between them. This CDR3 spans 16 amino acids. Germline values: CDR1 SGHAT, CDR2 FQNNGV. The CDR3 DNA reads as TGTGCCAGCAGCTTCTCAGGGGAACGGGACACAGATACGCAGTATTTT. Amino acids: CASSFSGERDTDTQYF.

There are a few counts of this clone. The chain links TRBV13 to TRBJ1-1; 8 bases are a match to TRBD1. This CDR3 spans 14 amino acids. In germline, CDR1 is PRHDT, CDR2 FYEKMQ (reference sequence). The V and J ends lost 3 bases and 5 bases, in that order; junction bases with no gene match: 5. The CDR3 sequence: CASSFRGRTTEAFF. The CDR3 DNA sequence: TGTGCCAGCAGCTTCAGGGGGCGAACAACTGAAGCTTTCTTT. Supplemented by reference TRBV13 and TRBJ1-1, the full variable domain reads AAGVIQSPRHLIKEKRETATLKCYPIPRHDTVYWYQQGPGQDPQFLISFYEKMQSDKGSIPDRFSAQQFSDYHSELNMSSLELGDSALYFCASSFRGRTTEAFFGQGTRLTVV.

The genes are TRBV5-4 and TRBJ2-1; no clear D gene. The CDR3 runs 14 residues. Trimming pared 4 bases from V and 2 bases from J, leaving 10 bases between. From germline, CDR1 is SGHNT and CDR2 YYREEE (reference sequence). The CDR3 bases are TGTGCCAGCAGCCCCACCGAGCCCTACAATGAGCAGTTCTTC. Amino acid sequence: CASSPTEPYNEQFF. Supplemented by reference TRBV5-4 and TRBJ2-1, the full variable domain reads ETGVTQSPTHLIKTRGQQVTLRCSSQSGHNTVSWYQQALGQGPQFIFQYYREEENGRGNFPPRFSGLQFPNYSSELNVNALELDDSALYLCASSPTEPYNEQFFGPGTRLTVL.

This chain joins TRBV19 and TRBJ2-7; 13 bases map to TRBD2. The CDR3 has 15 amino acids. The V segment lost 6 bases and the J segment 3 bases; nucleotides outside the gene matches: 5. Germline V gene sequence: CDR1 LNHDA, CDR2 SQIVND (reference sequence). CDR3 sequence (DNA): TGTGCCAGTAGACAGACTAGCGGGGGGTACTACGAGCAGTACTTC. Translation: CASRQTSGGYYEQYF.

The chain is built from TRBV2 and TRBJ2-1, with 8 bases lining up with TRBD2. The J segment lost 0 bases and the V segment lost 7 bases, leaving 5 bases of the junction unmatched. Germline-derived CDR1 and CDR2 are SNHLY and FYNNEI. The CDR3 covers 15 residues. The CDR3 coding sequence is TGTGCCAGCACGAGACTAGCGTACTCCTACAATGAGCAGTTCTTC. Amino acids: CASTRLAYSYNEQFF.

The rearrangement joins TRBV7-9 to TRBJ1-4, with D uncertain. CDR3 size: 15 residues. V dropped 2 bases and J dropped 3 bases, with 10 bases sitting between them. CDR1 and CDR2 from the germline V gene are SEHNR and FQNEAQ (reference sequence). The CDR3 nucleotides are TGTGCCAGCAGCTTATCCGGGATTGCTAATGAAAAACTGTTTTTT. This translates into CASSLSGIANEKLFF. The complete variable domain, with remaining parts taken from reference TRBV7-9 and TRBJ1-4, reads DTGVSQNPRHKITKRGQNVTFRCDPISEHNRLYWYRQTLGQGPEFLTYFQNEAQLEKSRLLSDRFSAERPKGSFSTLEIQRTEQGDSAMYLCASSLSGIANEKLFFGSGTQLSVL.

The V call is TRBV14, the J call TRBJ2-3; D gene unclear. Trimming took 1 base from V and 6 from J, leaving 5 bases between them. This CDR3 is built from 12 residues. The V gene's germline CDR1 is SGHDN and CDR2 FVKESK. The CDR3: CASSQGRDTQYF. CDR3 nucleotides: TGTGCCAGCAGCCAAGGGCGGGATACGCAGTATTTT.

This clone was observed once. V gene TRBV14 combines with J gene TRBJ1-5; no firm D call. Per the germline V gene, CDR1 is SGHDN and CDR2 is FVKESK. CDR3 length: 13 amino acids. V lost 0 bases to trimming and J lost 11 bases, with 11 bases between them. CDR3 in DNA: TGTGCCAGCAGCCAAGATGGAGGGAGGACCCAGCATTTT. This sequence encodes CASSQDGGRTQHF.

The chain recombines TRBV27 with TRBJ2-7, with 10 nucleotides matching TRBD1. J gave up 4 bases and V 5 bases, and 11 bases lay outside the gene matches. CDR3 length: 16 residues. Germline V gene lookup returns CDR1 MNHEY and CDR2 SMNVEV (reference sequence). The CDR3, as DNA: TGTGCCAGCAGTCCCCCCGGGACAGGGGTTTGGTACGAGCAGTACTTC. Translation: CASSPPGTGVWYEQYF.

The chain couples TRBV30 to TRBJ2-5, with D perhaps matching TRBD2 (5 bases). The germline V gene encodes CDR1 GTSNPN and CDR2 SVGIG (reference sequence). With 2 bases removed from V and 1 base from J, the gap between germline ends came to 14 bases. The CDR3 contains 15 residues. The CDR3 bases are TGTGCCTGGAGTCTTACGGGGTTTACCCAAGAGACCCAGTACTTC. Residues: CAWSLTGFTQETQYF.

The chain combines TRBV9 with TRBJ2-1, with 12 bases lining up with TRBD2. With V trimmed by 3 bases and J by 12 bases, 7 bases remained unmatched. Germline CDR1 SGDLS, CDR2 YYNGEE. This CDR3 is built from 14 residues. The CDR3 DNA is TGTGCCAGCAGCGGGCTAGCGGGAGGGCTGTTGCAGTTCTTC. It specifies CASSGLAGGLLQFF.